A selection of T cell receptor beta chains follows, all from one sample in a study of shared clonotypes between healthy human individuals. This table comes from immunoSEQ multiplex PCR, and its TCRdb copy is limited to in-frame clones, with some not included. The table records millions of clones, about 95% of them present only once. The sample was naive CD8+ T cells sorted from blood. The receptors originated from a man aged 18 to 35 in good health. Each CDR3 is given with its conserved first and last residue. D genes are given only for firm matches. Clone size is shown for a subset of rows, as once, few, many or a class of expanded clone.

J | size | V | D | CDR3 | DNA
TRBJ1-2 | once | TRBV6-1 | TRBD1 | CASSGQGMKGYTF | TGTGCCAGCAGTGGACAGGGGATGAAGGGCTACACCTTC
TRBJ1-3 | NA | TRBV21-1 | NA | CASSIGTGTGNTIYF | TGTGCCAGCAGCATCGGGACAGGGACCGGAAACACCATATATTTT
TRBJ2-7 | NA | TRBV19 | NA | CASSGGVQGYEQYF | TGTGCCAGTAGTGGAGGGGTGCAGGGCTACGAGCAGTACTTC
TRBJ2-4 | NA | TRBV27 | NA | CASSPGWEGARNIQYF | TGTGCCAGCAGTCCCGGATGGGAGGGGGCGAGAAACATTCAGTACTTC
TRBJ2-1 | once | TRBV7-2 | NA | CASSLAPFAHEQFF | TGTGCCAGCAGCTTAGCCCCATTCGCCCATGAGCAGTTCTTC
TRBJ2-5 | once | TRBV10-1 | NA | CASSESGESQETQYF | TGCGCCAGCAGTGAGTCTGGGGAGTCACAAGAGACCCAGTACTTC
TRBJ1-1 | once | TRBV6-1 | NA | CAGNGASNTEAFF | TGTGCCGGCAACGGGGCGTCGAACACTGAAGCTTTCTTT
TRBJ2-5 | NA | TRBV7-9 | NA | CASSSRGGGYSETQYF | TGTGCCAGCAGCTCCCGGGGTGGGGGGTATTCGGAGACCCAGTACTTC
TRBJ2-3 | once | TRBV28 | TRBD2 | CASSWAAGGQSTDTQYF | TGTGCCAGCAGTTGGGCGGCGGGGGGACAAAGCACAGATACGCAGTATTTT
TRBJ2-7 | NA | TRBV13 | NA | CASSLRGWYEQYF | TGTGCCAGCAGCCTCCGTGGGTGGTACGAGCAGTACTTC
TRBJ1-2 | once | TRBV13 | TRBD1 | CASSGVPGQSLYGYTF | TGTGCCAGCAGCGGGGTTCCGGGACAGAGCCTCTATGGCTACACCTTC
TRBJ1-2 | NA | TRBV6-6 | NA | CASSYPPGVGYDGYTF | TGTGCCAGCAGTTACCCACCTGGGGTGGGATACGATGGCTACACCTTC
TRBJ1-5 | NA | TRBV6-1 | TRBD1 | CASSEKIPRDRGLLWASQPQHF | TGTGCCAGCAGTGAAAAAATCCCCCGGGACAGGGGGCTATTGTGGGCTAGCCAGCCCCAGCATTTT
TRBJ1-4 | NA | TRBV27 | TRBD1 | CASSPRGRGRPNEKLFF | TGTGCCAGCAGTCCCCGGGGGAGGGGGCGACCTAATGAAAAACTGTTTTTT
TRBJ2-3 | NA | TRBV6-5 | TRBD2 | CASSSFGGVGTDTQYF | TGTGCCAGCAGTTCCTTCGGGGGGGTGGGCACAGATACGCAGTATTTT